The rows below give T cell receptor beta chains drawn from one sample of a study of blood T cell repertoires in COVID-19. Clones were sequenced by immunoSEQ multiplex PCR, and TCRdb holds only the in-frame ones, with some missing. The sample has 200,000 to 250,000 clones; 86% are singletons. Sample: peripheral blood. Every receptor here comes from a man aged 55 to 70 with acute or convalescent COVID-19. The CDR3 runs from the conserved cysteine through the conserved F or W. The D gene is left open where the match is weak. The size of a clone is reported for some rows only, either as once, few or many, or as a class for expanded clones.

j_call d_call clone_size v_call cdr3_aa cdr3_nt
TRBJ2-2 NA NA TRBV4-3 CASSQVKGVSTGELFF TGCGCCAGCAGCCAAGTGAAGGGGGTTAGCACCGGGGAGCTGTTTTTT
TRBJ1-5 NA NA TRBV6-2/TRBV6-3 CASSYAGNSNQPQHF TGTGCCAGCAGTTATGCAGGAAATAGCAATCAGCCCCAGCATTTT
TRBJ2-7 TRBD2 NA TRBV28 CASSTRGGPPYEQYF TGTGCCAGCAGTACCCGGGGAGGGCCCCCCTACGAGCAGTACTTC
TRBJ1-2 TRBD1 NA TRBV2 CASSRGQGAIGYTF TGTGCCAGCAGTAGGGGACAGGGGGCCATAGGCTACACCTTC
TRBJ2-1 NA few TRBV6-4 CASSDTYSSSYNEQFF TGTGCCAGCAGTGACACTTATTCGAGCTCCTACAATGAGCAGTTCTTC
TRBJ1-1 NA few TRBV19 CASSDSRGTEAFF TGTGCCAGTAGTGATAGTAGGGGGACTGAAGCTTTCTTT
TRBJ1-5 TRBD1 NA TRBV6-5 CASRGDSLRPQHF TGTGCCAGCAGGGGGGACAGCCTCAGGCCCCAGCATTTT
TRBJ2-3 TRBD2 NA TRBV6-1 CASSGAVLAGAPSTDTQYF TGTGCCAGCAGTGGAGCAGTGCTAGCGGGAGCCCCTAGCACAGATACGCAGTATTTT
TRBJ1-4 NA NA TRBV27 CASSPWTASYEKLFF TGTGCCAGCAGCCCTTGGACAGCTTCCTATGAAAAACTGTTTTTT
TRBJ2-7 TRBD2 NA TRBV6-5 CASSLDGGSRNEQYF TGTGCCAGCAGCCTCGATGGCGGGAGTAGAAACGAGCAGTACTTC
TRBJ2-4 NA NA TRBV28 CASSATRERYF TGTGCCAGCAGCGCTACCCGAGAACGGTACTTC
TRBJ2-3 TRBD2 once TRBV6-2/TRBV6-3 CASSYGGGGDTQYF TGTGCCAGCAGTTACGGCGGGGGAGGAGATACGCAGTATTTT
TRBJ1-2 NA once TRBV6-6 CASSFSPLGVSSSYTF TGTGCCAGCAGTTTCTCCCCACTCGGAGTCTCTTCCAGCTACACCTTC
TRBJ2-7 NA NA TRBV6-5 CASSYSLGRAEQYF TGTGCCAGCAGTTACTCGCTTGGCAGGGCCGAGCAGTACTTC
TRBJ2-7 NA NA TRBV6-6 CASSNRQLAGGEQYF TGTGCCAGCAGCAACCGACAGTTAGCTGGAGGGGAGCAGTACTTC
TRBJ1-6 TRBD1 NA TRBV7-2 CASSFGAGGAEYSPLHF TGTGCCAGCAGCTTCGGGGCAGGGGGCGCGGAATACTCACCCCTCCACTTT
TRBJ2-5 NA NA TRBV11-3 CASSHRGRLGGETQYF TGTGCCAGCAGCCACCGGGGGAGGTTAGGGGGCGAGACCCAGTACTTC
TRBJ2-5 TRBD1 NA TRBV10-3 CAISGAAGGETQYF TGTGCCATCAGTGGAGCGGCAGGGGGAGAGACCCAGTACTTC
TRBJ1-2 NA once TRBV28 CASSPGGRYGYTF TGTGCCAGCAGCCCCGGAGGGCGCTATGGCTACACCTTC
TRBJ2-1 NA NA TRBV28 CASSLGEGGRISEQFF TGTGCCAGCAGTTTGGGTGAGGGGGGGCGAATAAGTGAGCAGTTCTTC
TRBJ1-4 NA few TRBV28 CASSLWRREEKLFF TGTGCCAGCAGTTTATGGAGGAGGGAGGAAAAACTGTTTTTT
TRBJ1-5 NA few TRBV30 CAWSVGQGNQPQHF TGTGCCTGGAGTGTCGGCCAGGGCAATCAGCCCCAGCATTTT
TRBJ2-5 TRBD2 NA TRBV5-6 CASSLTGGETQYF TGTGCCAGCAGCTTGACGGGAGGAGAGACCCAGTACTTC
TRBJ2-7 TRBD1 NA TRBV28 CASKGYSGQMKEQYF TGTGCCAGTAAGGGTTACTCGGGACAGATGAAGGAGCAGTACTTC
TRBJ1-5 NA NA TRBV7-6 CASSLVGGYSNQPQHF TGTGCCAGCAGCTTGGTCGGGGGGTATAGCAATCAGCCCCAGCATTTT
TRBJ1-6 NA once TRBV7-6 CASSLVQNSPLHF TGTGCCAGCAGCTTAGTACAGAATTCACCCCTCCACTTT